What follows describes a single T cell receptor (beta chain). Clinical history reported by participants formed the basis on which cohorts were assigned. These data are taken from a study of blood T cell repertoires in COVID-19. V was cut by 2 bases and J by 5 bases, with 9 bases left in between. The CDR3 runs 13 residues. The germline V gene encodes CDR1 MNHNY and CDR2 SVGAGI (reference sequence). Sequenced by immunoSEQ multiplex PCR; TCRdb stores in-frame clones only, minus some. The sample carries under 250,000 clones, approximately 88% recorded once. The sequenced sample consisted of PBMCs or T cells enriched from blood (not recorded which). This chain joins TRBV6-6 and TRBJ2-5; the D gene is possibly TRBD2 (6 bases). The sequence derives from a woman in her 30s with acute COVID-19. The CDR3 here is CASSYGGIETQYF. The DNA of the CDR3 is TGTGCCAGCAGTTACGGAGGGATCGAGACCCAGTACTTC.